These 8 T cell receptor beta chains were sequenced from one sample in a study of cytomegalovirus exposure and HLA in healthy donors. With 60 Vbeta and 13 Jbeta primers, the PCR was carried out. Profiling relied on immunoSEQ multiplex PCR, and the TCRdb table lists in-frame clones only, not all of them. The table includes about 120,000 clones, 65% to 80% detected once. Input material: PBMCs. These receptors all stem from a female donor in good health and CMV-seronegative.

The chain links TRBV13 to TRBJ2-3, with a possible D match to TRBD2 (7 bases). The CDR3 runs to 15 residues. The germline V and J ends were trimmed by 2 bases and 0 bases, with 9 bases remaining between them. Germline CDR1 is PRHDT and CDR2 is FYEKMQ (reference sequence). In nucleotides, the CDR3 is TGTGCCAGCAGCTTAAGGGGGGGTAGCACAGATACGCAGTATTTT. It specifies CASSLRGGSTDTQYF.

This sequence joins TRBV7-6 and TRBJ1-4, with 11 positions matching TRBD1. CDR1 is SGHVS and CDR2 is FNYEAQ in the germline V gene. The junction had 6 bases not matched to a gene; V was cut back by 5 bases and J by 7 bases. The CDR3 contains 15 residues. This CDR3 reads CASSLRTGGGEKLFF. As DNA, the CDR3 is TGTGCCAGCAGCCTTAGGACAGGGGGCGGTGAAAAACTGTTTTTT.

The rearrangement links TRBV14 to TRBJ1-6; 9 bases agree with TRBD1. The CDR3 totals 16 residues. Germline V gene sequence: CDR1 SGHDN, CDR2 FVKESK. Trimming took 2 bases from V and 8 from J; bases not matched to a gene: 7. The DNA for the CDR3 is TGTGCCAGCAGCCAATCTTGGACAGGGGCCTATTCACCCCTCCACTTT. Amino acid sequence: CASSQSWTGAYSPLHF.

This chain's CDR3 is CASSDPGLNTEAFF. CDR3 sequence (DNA): TGTGCCAGCAGCGATCCGGGATTGAACACTGAAGCTTTCTTT. The gene calls are TRBV9 and TRBJ1-1; D uncertain. The CDR3 is made up of 14 amino acids. The germline V gene encodes CDR1 SGDLS and CDR2 YYNGEE. Trimming took off 3 bases at V and 0 bases at J, with 9 bases between the two ends.

This chain's CDR3 is CASSSGNSYEQYF. CDR3 nucleotide sequence: TGTGCCAGCAGCTCAGGCAACTCCTACGAGCAGTACTTC. This chain links TRBV7-9 with TRBJ2-7, with D unclear. Trimming took 4 bases from V and 0 from J, leaving 7 bases between them. CDR3 length: 13 residues. The germline V gene has CDR1 SEHNR and CDR2 FQNEAQ (reference sequence).

The rearrangement joins TRBV29-1 to TRBJ2-3; 8 nucleotides line up with TRBD2. Germline V gene lookup returns CDR1 SQVTM and CDR2 ANQGSEA. The CDR3 has 13 residues. The junction had 7 bases not matched to a gene; V was cut back by 7 bases and J by 4 bases. The CDR3 nucleotides are TGCAGCGCCGGGACTAGACGAGCAGATACGCAGTATTTT. Protein product: CSAGTRRADTQYF.

Written as DNA, the CDR3 is TGCGCCAGCAGCTTGGAGAGGGCCTATGGCTACACCTTC. It is translated as CASSLERAYGYTF. V gene TRBV5-1 combines with J gene TRBJ1-2, with no clear D. The CDR3 runs 13 residues. Trimming stripped 0 bases from V and 4 bases from J, with 7 bases between. Germline values: CDR1 SGHRS, CDR2 YFSETQ.

The chain is built from TRBV29-1 and TRBJ1-2, with 7 bases fitting TRBD1. The CDR3 runs to 12 residues. With V trimmed by 5 bases and J by 6 bases, 6 bases remained unmatched. CDR1 and CDR2 (germline): SQVTM, ANQGSEA. This chain's CDR3 is CSVSGGSHGYTF. CDR3 bases: TGCAGCGTTTCAGGGGGATCCCATGGCTACACCTTC.